The TCR beta chain described here comes from a study of T cell responses to AZD1222 COVID-19 vaccine (dated by TCRdb to 2020 to 2023). Looking at the study overall: A total of 233 trial participants underwent TCR sequencing, of whom under 220 had received two doses of AZD1222 and some 25 had received two doses of the MenACWY control vaccine. Trial participants were enrolled by age into subgroups of 18-55, 56-69 and 70-plus years, and about 150, 27 and 61 TCR-sequenced participants, respectively, were included in these subgroups.

Paper-wide results and their limitations: In the small 56-69-year group, the increase in depth fell short of significance, most likely because of low power. After two AZD1222 doses, spike-specific TCR breadth and depth were significantly higher than at day 0 and than in MenACWY recipients. Participants were mostly white British and included more females than males, and it was suggested by the authors that clonal diversity may have been underestimated. Vaccine-associated CD4 TCRs spanned the whole spike protein, with dominant responses in regions 160-218 and 743-854. No day 14 peak-response samples were available, so repertoires were characterized only after the peak T cell response. Only a handful of AZD1222 recipients were SARS-CoV-2 seropositive at baseline, limiting conclusions about previously exposed vaccinees. Nearly half of unique spike-specific TCRs reportedly recognized epitopes outside regions mutated in the B.1.351 and B.1.1.7 variants.

The CDR3 regions of human TCRbeta chains were analyzed by immunosequencing. In the original analysis: TCRs in the repertoires were matched against a reference library of SARS-CoV-2-specific TCRs that had been generated with the MIRA antigen-specificity platform. Breadth meant the fraction of unique TCRs that were SARS-CoV-2-associated, whereas depth meant the fraction of total T cells that were SARS-CoV-2-associated. Each spike-specific TCR was assigned to its reactive spike region and to a CD4 or CD8 class using the MIRA data. Log10-transformed breadth and depth values were compared by one-way ANOVA with Sidak's multiple comparisons tests. TCRdb stores this immuneACCESS table with in-frame sequences only. Part of the clones is absent; in the studies checked, under half of the shortfall reflects unresolved V genes, and no reason is known for the rest. Clone size and the V and J calls come from that table; the DNA yielded D and trimming. This sample gives some 150,000 clones in total; 90% of them show up just once. Together, the top ten hold about 1.6% of the sample.

The sample's time point label, in plain terms: about 28 days (+/-7) after the second vaccine dose. AZD1222 recipients with second doses at about 4 weeks or about 12 weeks were pooled, because spike-specific TCR depth and breadth did not differ between schedules. The vaccinee samples were drawn from two UK trials, COV001 and COV002, one of which was a single-blind randomized controlled phase 2/3 trial testing AZD1222 (ChAdOx1 nCoV-19) in healthy adults. For TCRbeta chain sequencing, PBMC samples from trial participants were taken at day 0 and at day 28 after the second dose. On this clone: The clone's antigen remains unknown. No base quality values were provided; no much bigger clone lies one nucleotide off.

V is reduced by 5 bases and J by 5 bases, leaving a spacing of 22 bases between them. Including cysteine and phenylalanine, the CDR3 has 17 amino acids. The DNA shown is the 51-base CDR3, in frame from base 1. As encoded in the germline V gene, CDR1 is MGHDK while CDR2 is SYGVNS. The starting material was peripheral blood, obtained 28 days after the second AZD1222 dose. This sequence uses TRBV25-1 and TRBJ2-1; TRBD2 could be the D gene, as 7 bases match. The source is an adult who received the AZD1222 COVID-19 vaccine. The CDR3 reads CASSYLGASGRDNEQFF. The nucleotides are TGTGCCAGCAGTTACCTGGGGGCTAGCGGTAGAGACAATGAGCAGTTCTTC. When the CDR3 is completed using the reference TRBV25-1 and TRBJ2-1 genes on either side, the full variable domain is EADIYQTPRYLVIGTGKKITLECSQTMGHDKMYWYQQDPGMELHLIHYSYGVNSTEKGDLSSESTVSRIRTEHFPLTLESARPSHTSQYLCASSYLGASGRDNEQFFGPGTRLTVL.